A single sample gave rise to the 8 T cell receptor beta chains below, sequenced in a study of vaccination effects on CD4 cells after COVID-19 (dated by TCRdb to the early 2020s). Receptor amplification or capture employed the immunoSEQ multiplex PCR assay. Sourced from immuneACCESS, this table was stored by TCRdb with only in-frame sequences that have V and J called. A share of the clones is absent; for the studies checked, an unresolved V gene accounts for under half, and the remainder has no known explanation. The sample records roughly 57,000 clones, around 76% of which are singletons. Clones ranked in the top ten supply over 5% of the sample. To identify antigen-specific CD4+ T cell clonotypes by their expansion, the ViraFEST assay first stimulated PBMC with viral peptide pools and then applied TCR sequencing. After more than nine days of culture, CD4+ T cells were isolated with the EasySep CD4+ T cell isolation kit. PCR-confirmed SARS-CoV-2 infection had occurred in convalescent patients between March and December 2020, before the Alpha, Beta and Delta variants emerged in the United States.

For these receptors, no antigen is known. The specimen comprised CD4+ T cells from PBMCs cultured with HIV peptides, sampled before COVID-19 vaccination. The sample's cell subset or site, from its label and the paper: HIV-1 Nef peptide pool negative control/reference culture. These receptors came from a human donor who had a prior SARS-CoV-2 infection.

The chain employs TRBV5-1 and TRBJ2-5; a possible D gene is TRBD2 (6 bases). The CDR3 is 13 amino acids. The germline gives CDR1 SGHRS, CDR2 YFSETQ. The V end lost 2 bases, the J end lost 4 bases, and 9 bases lay between the germline ends. The CDR3: CASSFTSPETQYF. The CDR3 DNA reads TGCGCCAGCAGCTTTACTAGCCCAGAGACCCAGTACTTC.

This clone was counted a single time. For the CDR3, the DNA is TGTGCCAGCAGCGTAGGGGTGGCTAGCGGGGGTATAGAGACCCAGTACTTC. Protein product: CASSVGVASGGIETQYF. The V and J genes are TRBV9 and TRBJ2-5; TRBD2 aligns across 10 bases. V lost 0 bases to trimming and J lost 4 bases; unmatched junction nucleotides: 9. Germline lookup yields CDR1 SGDLS and CDR2 YYNGEE. The CDR3 totals 17 residues.

The J gene is TRBJ2-6, the V gene TRBV19, with D maybe TRBD1 (6 bases). This CDR3 has 17 amino acids. With 5 bases removed from V and 0 bases from J, the gap between germline ends came to 14 bases. Germline CDR1 is LNHDA and CDR2 is SQIVND (reference sequence). The CDR3 sequence: CASSRTATHSGANVLTF. CDR3 sequence (DNA): TGTGCCAGTAGTCGGACAGCAACACACTCTGGGGCCAACGTCCTGACTTTC. The complete variable domain, with remaining parts taken from reference TRBV19 and TRBJ2-6, reads DGGITQSPKYLFRKEGQNVTLSCEQNLNHDAMYWYRQDPGQGLRLIYYSQIVNDFQKGDIAEGYSVSREKKESFPLTVTSAQKNPTAFYLCASSRTATHSGANVLTFGAGSRLTVL.

The chain has TRBV3-1 (or the pseudogene TRBV3-2) and TRBJ1-2; D remains unclear. Germline V gene lookup returns CDR1 LGHDT and CDR2 YNNKEL (reference sequence). This CDR3 is built from 12 residues. The V end was cut by 0 bases, the J end by 5 bases, with 4 bases between. The CDR3 spells CASSQESYGYTF. The CDR3 DNA sequence: TGTGCCAGCAGCCAAGAGTCTTATGGCTACACCTTC.

A single count supports this clone. V is TRBV9 and J is TRBJ1-3; 10 nucleotides agree with TRBD1. The CDR3 spans 17 residues. Germline loops: CDR1 SGDLS, CDR2 YYNGEE. V was pared by 4 bases and J by 0 bases, with 7 bases of the junction left unmatched. CDR3: CASSPWDRGFSGNTIYF. The CDR3 DNA is TGTGCCAGCAGCCCCTGGGACAGGGGCTTCTCTGGAAACACCATATATTTT.

The rearrangement uses TRBV18 and TRBJ1-5, with 10 bases lining up with TRBD1. This CDR3 contains 14 residues. The trim removed 3 bases at V and 7 bases at J, leaving 3 bases unmatched. CDR1 and CDR2 from the germline V gene are KGHSH and LQKENI. The CDR3 here is CASSPGTGVQPQHF. The CDR3 nucleotides read TGTGCCAGCTCACCCGGGACAGGGGTACAGCCCCAGCATTTT. Based on the CDR3 plus reference TRBV18 and TRBJ1-5, the full variable domain is NAGVMQNPRHLVRRRGQEARLRCSPMKGHSHVYWYRQLPEEGLKFMVYLQKENIIDESGMPKERFSAEFPKEGPSILRIQQVVRGDSAAYFCASSPGTGVQPQHFGDGTRLSIL.

The rearrangement links TRBV4-1 to TRBJ2-6; a weak D match, TRBD2 (7 bases). V was trimmed by 4 bases and J by 0 bases, leaving 16 bases between them. The CDR3 loop spans 18 amino acids. Germline CDR1 and CDR2: MGHRA and YSYEKL. The CDR3 DNA reads as TGCGCCAGCAGCCGGCTCATGCGGGGGCCCTCTGGGGCCAACGTCCTGACTTTC. Residues: CASSRLMRGPSGANVLTF.

The chain combines TRBV11-2 with TRBJ1-6; D unresolved. The CDR3 has 13 amino acids. The V end was cut by 6 bases, the J end by 6 bases, with 9 bases between. The germline CDR1 and CDR2 sequences are SGHAT and FQNNGV. The CDR3 sequence: CASRLDANSPLHF. As DNA, the CDR3 is TGTGCCAGCAGACTTGACGCTAATTCACCCCTCCACTTT.